The 32 T cell receptor beta chains given below trace back to one sample, sequenced in a study of shared clonotypes between healthy human individuals. This table comes from immunoSEQ multiplex PCR, and its TCRdb copy is limited to in-frame clones, with some not included. This sample has hundreds of thousands of clones; roughly 83% occur once, and the top ten carry under 15%. Sequenced sample: PBMCs. The receptors come from a middle-aged woman in good health. Some clones in this sample may be carry-over from other donors' samples.

This chain uses TRBV7-3 with TRBJ2-7; D possibly corresponds to TRBD1 (5 bases). There are 13 residues in the CDR3. The germline V gene encodes CDR1 SGHTA and CDR2 FQGTGA. V lost 4 bases to trimming and J lost 5 bases, with 12 bases between them. The CDR3 region is CASSSSGIHEQYF. Written as DNA, the CDR3 is TGTGCCAGCAGCTCCTCAGGGATCCACGAGCAGTACTTC.

This clone was observed once. The sample carries other DNA sequences with the same CDR3. CDR3 nucleotides: TGTGCCAGCTCACCGACAGGTGATCAGCCCCAGCATTTT. It encodes CASSPTGDQPQHF. The chain recombines TRBV18 with TRBJ1-5; weak D call: TRBD1 (6 bases). Germline CDR1 and CDR2: KGHSH and LQKENI. V dropped 3 bases and J dropped 5 bases, with 8 bases sitting between them. The CDR3 covers 13 residues.

This chain joins TRBV2 and TRBJ1-1; D not resolved. V was cut by 4 bases and J by 12 bases, with 6 bases left in between. Looked up from germline, CDR1 is SNHLY and CDR2 is FYNNEI. The CDR3 has 9 amino acids. CDR3 protein: CASSAESFF. CDR3 sequence (DNA): TGTGCCAGCAGTGCCGAATCTTTCTTT.

The CDR3 nucleotides read TGTGCCAGTAGGGTACAGGGGGGAGAGACCCAGTACTTC. This gives the protein CASRVQGGETQYF. The chain carries TRBV19 and TRBJ2-5, with 8 nucleotides matching TRBD1. Unmatched junction bases numbered 4, after V lost 6 bases and J lost 4 bases. This CDR3 is 13 amino acids long. Per germline, CDR1 LNHDA and CDR2 SQIVND (reference sequence).

The rearrangement links TRBV6-5 to TRBJ2-7, with a weak D call TRBD1 (5 bases). The CDR3 extends over 14 amino acids. Germline CDR1 reads MNHEY; CDR2 reads SVGAGI. Trimming left V 5 bases short and J 3 bases short, with 14 bases between. Here the CDR3 DNA reads TGTGCCAGCAGTCCACCAGGGCCCCGCTACGAGCAGTACTTC. This encodes CASSPPGPRYEQYF.

The V and J genes are TRBV2 and TRBJ1-1, with D unclear. The CDR3 is 15 residues long. V was cut by 8 bases and J by 1 base, with 17 bases left in between. CDR1 and CDR2 (germline): SNHLY, FYNNEI. The CDR3 sequence: CASRLDAYRNTEAFF. As DNA, the CDR3 is TGTGCCAGCCGTCTGGACGCATACCGGAACACTGAAGCTTTCTTT.

This clone appeared a single time. The V and J genes are TRBV6-4 and TRBJ2-7; D is uncertain. The CDR3 loop spans 16 amino acids. Germline V gives CDR1 MRHNA, CDR2 SNTAGT. V gave up 3 bases and J gave up 2 bases, with 17 bases separating them. The CDR3 spells CASSEAPGSPTYEQYF. CDR3 nucleotides: TGTGCCAGCAGTGAGGCCCCCGGGTCCCCAACCTACGAGCAGTACTTC.

DNA for the CDR3: TGTGCCAGCAGTGCGAGTCAAGGTGGGGATACGCAGTATTTT. This translates into CASSASQGGDTQYF. The V call is TRBV6-1, the J call TRBJ2-3; D not resolved. Germline V CDR1 and CDR2: MNHNS, SASEGT. The CDR3 is 14 amino acids. The V gene lost 4 bases and the J gene lost 6 bases, with 14 bases spanning the gap.

The chain couples TRBV4-1 to TRBJ1-1; D unresolved. CDR3 length: 14 residues. The germline CDR1 and CDR2 sequences are MGHRA and YSYEKL. V gave up 4 bases and J gave up 1 base, with 10 bases separating them. The CDR3 loop reads CASSLGVQNTEAFF. CDR3 nucleotide sequence: TGCGCCAGCAGCCTTGGGGTTCAGAACACTGAAGCTTTCTTT.

The chain carries TRBV28 and TRBJ2-6, with 8 bases fitting TRBD1. The CDR3 loop spans 15 amino acids. From germline, CDR1 is MDHEN and CDR2 SYDVKM. With 6 bases clipped from V and 4 bases from J, the junction kept 5 bases outside the gene matches. CDR3 in DNA: TGTGCCAGCAGCCGGACAGGGACGGGGGCCAACGTCCTGACTTTC. Encoded protein: CASSRTGTGANVLTF.

The chain has TRBV28 and TRBJ1-5; tentatively, D is TRBD1 (5 bases). Germline CDR1 and CDR2: MDHEN and SYDVKM. The CDR3 covers 15 residues. Deletions cut 4 bases from V and 1 base from J, with 11 bases between. The CDR3 region has the DNA TGTGCCAGCAGTTATGGGGGAGGCAGCAATCAGCCCCAGCATTTT. It yields the protein CASSYGGGSNQPQHF.

The chain couples TRBV10-2 to TRBJ2-6; 7 bases agree with TRBD1. Germline V gene sequence: CDR1 WSHSY, CDR2 SAAADI. The length of the CDR3 is 15 residues. The V gene end was trimmed by 6 bases and the J gene end by 4 bases; junction bases not matched to a gene: 6. The CDR3 DNA reads as TGCGCCAGCAGGCCTACAGGGGCCGGGGCCAACGTCCTGACTTTC. As protein: CASRPTGAGANVLTF.

This chain joins TRBV5-1 and TRBJ2-1, with a tentative D call TRBD1 (6 bases). The CDR3 runs 14 residues. The ends were cut back, 0 bases at V and 8 bases at J, with 12 bases in the middle. Per germline, CDR1 SGHRS and CDR2 YFSETQ. CDR3 residues: CASSLDSGVDEQFF. The CDR3 coding sequence is TGCGCCAGCAGCTTGGATTCAGGGGTAGATGAGCAGTTCTTC.

This sequence joins TRBV7-2 and TRBJ1-3; D remains unclear. There are 15 residues in the CDR3. Germline loops: CDR1 SGHTA, CDR2 FQGNSA. Trimming stripped 1 base from V and 0 bases from J, with 7 bases between. The CDR3 sequence: CASSLGGFSGNTIYF. CDR3 DNA sequence: TGTGCCAGCAGCTTAGGAGGTTTCTCTGGAAACACCATATATTTT. Looking up the rest from reference TRBV7-2 and TRBJ1-3 gives the full variable domain: GAGVSQSPSNKVTEKGKDVELRCDPISGHTALYWYRQSLGQGLEFLIYFQGNSAPDKSGLPSDRFSAERTGGSVSTLTIQRTQQEDSAVYLCASSLGGFSGNTIYFGEGSWLTVV.

As for this clone: Its ends do not fully match the called genes, so a read error is possible. This rearrangement joins TRBV11-2 to TRBJ2-7; tentatively, D is TRBD1 or TRBD2 (5 bases each). This CDR3 spans 14 amino acids. CDR1 is SGHAT and CDR2 is FQNNGV in the germline V gene. The CDR3 protein is CASNLGQGPYEQYF. The CDR3 DNA is TGTGCCAGCAACTTAGGGCAGGGACCCTACGAGCAGTACTTC.

The V and J genes are TRBV7-2 and TRBJ1-1, with unresolved D. The V end was cut by 1 base, the J end by 5 bases, with 14 bases between. The CDR3 spans 15 residues. Germline loops: CDR1 SGHTA, CDR2 FQGNSA. Written as DNA, the CDR3 is TGTGCCAGCAGCTTAGTCGTGCGGGTTCGAACTGAAGCTTTCTTT. Translating it yields CASSLVVRVRTEAFF.

This clone was counted at least ten times. The J gene is TRBJ2-2, the V gene TRBV5-1, with 11 nucleotides matching TRBD1. This CDR3 region has 14 residues. Trimming took 3 bases from V and 6 from J; bases not matched to a gene: 1. Germline V CDR1 and CDR2: SGHRS, YFSETQ. CDR3 coding DNA: TGCGCCAGCAGCTGGGACAGGGGGTCCGGGGAGCTGTTTTTT. This gives the protein CASSWDRGSGELFF.

The V call is TRBV5-8, the J call TRBJ2-7; D might be TRBD2 (5 bases). Trimming took off 4 bases at V and 1 base at J, with 15 bases between the two ends. The CDR3 consists of 15 residues. Germline CDR1 SGHTS, CDR2 YDEGEE. The CDR3 nucleotides are TGTGCCAGCAGCGCAATGGTATCGGGATCCTACGAGCAGTACTTC. It translates to CASSAMVSGSYEQYF.

This chain uses TRBV7-2 with TRBJ2-1; D perhaps matches TRBD1 (5 bases). The germline V gene encodes CDR1 SGHTA and CDR2 FQGNSA. The CDR3 totals 14 residues. With 2 bases removed from V and 2 bases from J, the gap between germline ends came to 7 bases. The CDR3 DNA is TGTGCCAGCAGCTTACCAGGGACCTACAATGAGCAGTTCTTC. It encodes CASSLPGTYNEQFF.

This sequence joins TRBV12-5 and TRBJ2-5; D tentatively reads TRBD1 or TRBD2 (5 bases each). The germline V gene has CDR1 LGHNT and CDR2 FRNRAP. CDR3 length: 13 amino acids. The V and J ends lost 6 bases and 5 bases respectively, with 13 bases between them. The CDR3 DNA is TGTGCTAGTGGGCCGGGACCCGGTGAGACCCAGTACTTC. Translating gives CASGPGPGETQYF.

This chain connects TRBV7-3 to TRBJ2-1; D not resolved. Germline CDR1 reads SGHTA; CDR2 reads FQGTGA. The CDR3 sequence is 16 residues long. The V and J ends lost 2 bases and 3 bases respectively, with 14 bases between them. CDR3 sequence (DNA): TGTGCCAGCAGCTTAGATCCGGCGGCCCGCTACAATGAGCAGTTCTTC. Protein product: CASSLDPAARYNEQFF. Based on the CDR3 plus reference TRBV7-3 and TRBJ2-1, the full variable domain is GAGVSQTPSNKVTEKGKYVELRCDPISGHTALYWYRQSLGQGPEFLIYFQGTGAADDSGLPNDRFFAVRPEGSVSTLKIQRTERGDSAVYLCASSLDPAARYNEQFFGPGTRLTVL.

This clone was found once. V usage is TRBV18 and J usage is TRBJ1-5; 7 bases are shared with TRBD1. CDR1 is KGHSH, CDR2 LQKENI, per germline. CDR3 length: 16 amino acids. V lost 2 bases to trimming and J lost 5 bases; unmatched junction nucleotides: 9. CDR3 loop: CASSPLSRGLDQPQHF. The DNA for the CDR3 is TGTGCCAGCTCACCATTAAGCAGGGGGTTGGATCAGCCCCAGCATTTT. The full variable domain, its missing parts supplied by reference TRBV18 and TRBJ1-5, is NAGVMQNPRHLVRRRGQEARLRCSPMKGHSHVYWYRQLPEEGLKFMVYLQKENIIDESGMPKERFSAEFPKEGPSILRIQQVVRGDSAAYFCASSPLSRGLDQPQHFGDGTRLSIL.

This chain connects TRBV5-1 to TRBJ2-1; weak D call: TRBD2 (6 bases). Trimming pared 2 bases from V and 1 base from J, leaving 10 bases between. The CDR3 spans 15 residues. Germline V gives CDR1 SGHRS, CDR2 YFSETQ. CDR3 sequence (DNA): TGCGCCAGCAGCTTCGCAGCGGGTTCCTACAATGAGCAGTTCTTC. This sequence encodes CASSFAAGSYNEQFF.

J is TRBJ2-1 and V is TRBV28; unclear D gene. Germline V gene data show CDR1 as MDHEN and CDR2 as SYDVKM. This CDR3 is built from 11 residues. V lost 2 bases and J lost 14, with 10 bases in between. In DNA form, the CDR3 reads TGTGCCAGCAGTTTACTGGGGTCGGAGTTCTTC. It specifies CASSLLGSEFF.

J is TRBJ1-1 and V is TRBV6-1, with no clear D. Germline V CDR1 and CDR2: MNHNS, SASEGT. With 5 bases removed from V and 1 base from J, the gap between germline ends came to 11 bases. The CDR3 is 14 residues long. The CDR3 spells CASSPPPPNTEAFF. CDR3 bases: TGTGCCAGCAGTCCTCCCCCCCCGAACACTGAAGCTTTCTTT.

J is TRBJ2-5 and V is TRBV6-1; D is undetermined. There are 14 residues in the CDR3. CDR1 is MNHNS and CDR2 is SASEGT in the germline V gene. The germline V and J ends were trimmed by 8 bases and 5 bases, with 18 bases remaining between them. The CDR3 here is CASDRVGLWETQYF. In nucleotides, the CDR3 is TGTGCCAGCGATCGGGTGGGTTTGTGGGAGACCCAGTACTTC.

The chain employs TRBV27 and TRBJ1-5, with 8 bases fitting TRBD1. The ends lost 5 bases at V and 3 bases at J; junction bases unmatched: 9. The CDR3 runs 16 residues. From germline, CDR1 is MNHEY and CDR2 SMNVEV (reference sequence). CDR3: CASSPRTGYYNQPQHF. CDR3 nucleotides: TGTGCCAGCAGTCCTCGGACAGGGTATTACAATCAGCCCCAGCATTTT.

The chain carries TRBV11-3 and TRBJ1-1; D gene uncertain. CDR3 length: 13 amino acids. Germline CDR1 reads SGHNT; CDR2 reads YENEEA. V dropped 0 bases and J dropped 3 bases, with 5 bases sitting between them. This CDR3 is CASSLERDTEAFF. The CDR3 nucleotides read TGTGCCAGCAGCTTAGAGCGGGACACTGAAGCTTTCTTT.

The chain joins TRBV4-1 to TRBJ1-4; D unclear. The CDR3 contains 15 residues. Trimming left V 0 bases short and J 7 bases short, with 12 bases between. Germline CDR1 MGHRA, CDR2 YSYEKL. In DNA form, the CDR3 reads TGCGCCAGCAGCCAAGAGGCACGGGGAGGTGAAAAACTGTTTTTT. Translated, it gives CASSQEARGGEKLFF.

CDR3 in DNA: TGTGCCAGCAGCTTGGCAGATGATAACTATGGCTACACCTTC. Amino acids: CASSLADDNYGYTF. The rearrangement joins TRBV11-2 to TRBJ1-2; D not certain. The CDR3 has 14 residues. Trimming pared 3 bases from V and 1 base from J, leaving 9 bases between. Germline V gene lookup returns CDR1 SGHAT and CDR2 FQNNGV. The entire variable domain, with the rest obtained from reference TRBV11-2 and TRBJ1-2, is as follows: EAGVAQSPRYKIIEKRQSVAFWCNPISGHATLYWYQQILGQGPKLLIQFQNNGVVDDSQLPKDRFSAERLKGVDSTLKIQPAKLEDSAVYLCASSLADDNYGYTFGSGTRLTVV.

CDR3 in amino acids: CASSPAGLAGSNTGELFF. The CDR3 coding sequence is TGTGCCAGCAGCCCCGCTGGACTAGCGGGATCGAACACCGGGGAGCTGTTTTTT. The rearrangement links TRBV7-3 to TRBJ2-2; 12 bases are shared with TRBD2. Germline CDR1 reads SGHTA; CDR2 reads FQGTGA. This CDR3 spans 18 amino acids. The J segment lost 0 bases and the V segment lost 5 bases, leaving 7 bases of the junction unmatched.

The chain carries TRBV28 and TRBJ2-5; D is uncertain. The CDR3 spans 11 residues. Per germline, CDR1 MDHEN and CDR2 SYDVKM. V was shortened by 5 bases and J by 9 bases, with 10 bases between the two germline ends. The CDR3 loop reads CASSQIGAQYF. DNA for the CDR3: TGTGCCAGCAGTCAGATTGGGGCCCAGTACTTC.